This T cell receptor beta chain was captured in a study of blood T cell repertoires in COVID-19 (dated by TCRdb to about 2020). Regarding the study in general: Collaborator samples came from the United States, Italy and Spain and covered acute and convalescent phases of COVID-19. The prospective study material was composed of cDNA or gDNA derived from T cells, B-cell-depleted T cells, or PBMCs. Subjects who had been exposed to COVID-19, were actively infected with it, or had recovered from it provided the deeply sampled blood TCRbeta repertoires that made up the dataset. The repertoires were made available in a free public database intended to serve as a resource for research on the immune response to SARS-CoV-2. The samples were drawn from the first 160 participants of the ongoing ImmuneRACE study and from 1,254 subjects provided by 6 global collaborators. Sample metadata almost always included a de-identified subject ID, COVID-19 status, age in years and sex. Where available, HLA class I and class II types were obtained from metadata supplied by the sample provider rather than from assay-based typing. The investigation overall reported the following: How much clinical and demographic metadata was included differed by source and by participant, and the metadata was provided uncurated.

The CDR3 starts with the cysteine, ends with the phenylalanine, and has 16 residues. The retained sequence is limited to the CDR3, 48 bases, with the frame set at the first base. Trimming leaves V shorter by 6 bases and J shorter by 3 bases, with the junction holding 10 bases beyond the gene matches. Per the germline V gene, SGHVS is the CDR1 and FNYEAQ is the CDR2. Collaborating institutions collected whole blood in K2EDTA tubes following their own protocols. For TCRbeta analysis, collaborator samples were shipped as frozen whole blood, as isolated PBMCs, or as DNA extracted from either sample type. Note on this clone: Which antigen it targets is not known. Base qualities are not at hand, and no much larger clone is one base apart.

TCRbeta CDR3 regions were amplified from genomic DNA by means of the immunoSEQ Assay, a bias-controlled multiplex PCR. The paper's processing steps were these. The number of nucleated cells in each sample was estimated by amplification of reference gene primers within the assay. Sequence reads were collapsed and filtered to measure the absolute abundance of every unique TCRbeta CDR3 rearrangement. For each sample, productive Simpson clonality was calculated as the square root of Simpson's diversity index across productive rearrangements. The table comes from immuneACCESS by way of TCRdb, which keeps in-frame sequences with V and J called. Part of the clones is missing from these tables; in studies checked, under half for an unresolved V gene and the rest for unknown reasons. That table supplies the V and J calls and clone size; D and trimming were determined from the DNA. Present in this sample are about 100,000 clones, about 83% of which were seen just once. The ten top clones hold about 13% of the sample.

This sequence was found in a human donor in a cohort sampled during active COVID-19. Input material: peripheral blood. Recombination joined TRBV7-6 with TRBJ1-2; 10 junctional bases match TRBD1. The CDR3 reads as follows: CASRPSSGTGDYGYTF. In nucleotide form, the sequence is TGTGCCAGCAGACCAAGTAGCGGGACAGGGGACTATGGCTACACCTTC.